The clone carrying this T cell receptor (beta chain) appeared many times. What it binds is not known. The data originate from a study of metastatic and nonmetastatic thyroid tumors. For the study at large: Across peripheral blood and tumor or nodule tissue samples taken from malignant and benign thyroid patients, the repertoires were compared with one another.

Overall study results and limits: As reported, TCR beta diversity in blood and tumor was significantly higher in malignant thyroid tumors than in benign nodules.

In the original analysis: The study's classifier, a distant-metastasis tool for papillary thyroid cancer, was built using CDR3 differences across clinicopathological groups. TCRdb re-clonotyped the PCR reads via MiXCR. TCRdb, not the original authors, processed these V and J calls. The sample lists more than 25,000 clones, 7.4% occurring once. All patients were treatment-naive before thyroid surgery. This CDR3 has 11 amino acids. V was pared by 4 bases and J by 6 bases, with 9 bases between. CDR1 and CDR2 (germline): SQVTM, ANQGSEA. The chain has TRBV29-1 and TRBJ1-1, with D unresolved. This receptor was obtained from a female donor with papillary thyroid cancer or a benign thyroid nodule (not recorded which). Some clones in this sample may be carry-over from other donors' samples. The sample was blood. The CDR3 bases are TGCAGCGTTGCGGGTGAGGCTGAAGCTTTCTTT. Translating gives CSVAGEAEAFF.